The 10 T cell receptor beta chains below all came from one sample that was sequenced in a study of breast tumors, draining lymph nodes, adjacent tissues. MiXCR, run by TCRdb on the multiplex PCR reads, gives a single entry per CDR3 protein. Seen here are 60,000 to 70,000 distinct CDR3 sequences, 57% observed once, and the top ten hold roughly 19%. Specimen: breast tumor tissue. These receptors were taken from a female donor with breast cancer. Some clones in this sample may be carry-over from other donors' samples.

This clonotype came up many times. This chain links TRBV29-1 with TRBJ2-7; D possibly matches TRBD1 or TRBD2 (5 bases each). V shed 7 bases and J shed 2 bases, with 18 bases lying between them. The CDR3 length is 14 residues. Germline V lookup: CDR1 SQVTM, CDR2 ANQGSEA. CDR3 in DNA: TGCAGCGCCAAAGGGTCGGGACCTCCCTACGAGCAGTACTTC. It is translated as CSAKGSGPPYEQYF.

The CDR3 DNA reads TGCAGTGCTGCCACACAGGGGGCGGTAAATGGCTACACCTTC. Protein sequence: CSAATQGAVNGYTF. The chain carries TRBV20-1 and TRBJ1-2; 9 nucleotides align to TRBD1. The germline gives CDR1 DFQATT, CDR2 SNEGSKA (reference sequence). V lost 5 bases, J lost 6 bases, and 10 bases stayed unmatched. This CDR3 has 14 residues.

The CDR3 bases are TGTGCCAGCAGCTTGGAGGCCAGGAACCCAAAAAACTATGGCTACACCTTC. It codes for CASSLEARNPKNYGYTF. The V call is TRBV5-5, the J call TRBJ1-2; unclear D gene. Trimming pared 0 bases from V and 2 bases from J, leaving 17 bases between. The CDR3 is 17 amino acids. The germline CDR1 and CDR2 sequences are SGHKS and YYEKEE (reference sequence).

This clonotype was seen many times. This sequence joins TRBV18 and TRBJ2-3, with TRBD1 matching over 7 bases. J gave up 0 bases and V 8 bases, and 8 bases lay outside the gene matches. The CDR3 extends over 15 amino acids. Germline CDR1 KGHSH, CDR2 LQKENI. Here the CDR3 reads CASASTGTSTDTQYF. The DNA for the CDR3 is TGTGCCAGCGCCTCGACAGGGACCAGCACAGATACGCAGTATTTT.

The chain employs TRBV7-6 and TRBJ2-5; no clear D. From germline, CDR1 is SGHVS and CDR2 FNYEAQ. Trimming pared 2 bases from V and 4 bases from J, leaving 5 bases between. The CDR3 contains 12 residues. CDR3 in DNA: TGTGCCAGCAGCTTACCCGGAGAGACCCAGTACTTC. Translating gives CASSLPGETQYF.

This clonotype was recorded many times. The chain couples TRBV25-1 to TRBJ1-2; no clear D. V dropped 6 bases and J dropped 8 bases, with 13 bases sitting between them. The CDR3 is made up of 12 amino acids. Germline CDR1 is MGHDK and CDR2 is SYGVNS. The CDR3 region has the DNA TGTGCCAGCAGGAACCCGGCGGGCGGCTACACCTTC. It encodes CASRNPAGGYTF.

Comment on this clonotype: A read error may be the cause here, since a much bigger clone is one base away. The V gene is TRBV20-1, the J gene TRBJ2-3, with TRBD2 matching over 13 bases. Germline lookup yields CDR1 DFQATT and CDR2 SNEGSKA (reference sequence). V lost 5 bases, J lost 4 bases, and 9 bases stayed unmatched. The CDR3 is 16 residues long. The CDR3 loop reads CSAAGGLAGPADTQYF. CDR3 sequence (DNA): TGCAGTGCTGCTGGGGGACTAGCGGGACCCGCAGATACGCAGTATTTT.

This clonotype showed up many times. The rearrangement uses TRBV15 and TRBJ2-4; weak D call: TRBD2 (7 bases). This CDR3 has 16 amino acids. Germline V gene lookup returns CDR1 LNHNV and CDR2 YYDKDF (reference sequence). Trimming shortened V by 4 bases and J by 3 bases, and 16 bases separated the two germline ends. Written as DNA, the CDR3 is TGTGCCACCAGCACCGGGGGGCGGGATGGCAAAAACATTCAGTACTTC. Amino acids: CATSTGGRDGKNIQYF.

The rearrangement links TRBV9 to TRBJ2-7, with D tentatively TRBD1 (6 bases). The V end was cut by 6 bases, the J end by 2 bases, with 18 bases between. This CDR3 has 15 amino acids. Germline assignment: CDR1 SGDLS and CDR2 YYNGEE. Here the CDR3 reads CASTREGHPAYEQYF. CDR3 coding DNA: TGTGCCAGCACCCGAGAGGGACACCCAGCCTACGAGCAGTACTTC.

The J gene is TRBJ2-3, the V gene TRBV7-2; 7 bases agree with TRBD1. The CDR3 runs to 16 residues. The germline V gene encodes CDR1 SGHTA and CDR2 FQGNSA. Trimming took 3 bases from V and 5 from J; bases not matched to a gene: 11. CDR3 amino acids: CASSFLQGWDRDTQYF. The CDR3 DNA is TGTGCCAGCAGCTTCCTACAGGGGTGGGACAGAGATACGCAGTATTTT.